Below, one TCR beta chain is given with its context. Its specificity is not known. These data belong to a study of blood T cells in healthy people across ages. Points from the study as a whole: Roughly linear declines in TCR beta diversity per million T cells occurred with age.

CDR1 and CDR2 (germline): SGHTA, FQGNSA. CDR3 length equals 14 residues. All donors came from Russia, were Caucasian and healthy, and spanned ages 6 to 90. PCR was performed a second time for about 7 to 12 cycles using a sample-barcoded 5' primer and a J-beta primer mix. From each sample, at least 3 million paired-end reads containing CDR3 were obtained. Using its own MiXCR run on the 5' RACE reads, TCRdb lists one record per CDR3 protein. The table has about 2 million distinct CDR3 sequences, less than 50% seen once. The clonotype comes from a middle-aged woman in good health. The sequencing input was blood. This chain links TRBV7-2 with TRBJ2-7; D remains ambiguous. Near its end, the DNA agrees better with TRBJ2-5, so the J call may be wrong. CDR3 coding DNA: TGTGCCAGCAGCTCTTCTCCACCGCATAGGACCCAGTACTTC. Its translation is CASSSSPPHRTQYF.